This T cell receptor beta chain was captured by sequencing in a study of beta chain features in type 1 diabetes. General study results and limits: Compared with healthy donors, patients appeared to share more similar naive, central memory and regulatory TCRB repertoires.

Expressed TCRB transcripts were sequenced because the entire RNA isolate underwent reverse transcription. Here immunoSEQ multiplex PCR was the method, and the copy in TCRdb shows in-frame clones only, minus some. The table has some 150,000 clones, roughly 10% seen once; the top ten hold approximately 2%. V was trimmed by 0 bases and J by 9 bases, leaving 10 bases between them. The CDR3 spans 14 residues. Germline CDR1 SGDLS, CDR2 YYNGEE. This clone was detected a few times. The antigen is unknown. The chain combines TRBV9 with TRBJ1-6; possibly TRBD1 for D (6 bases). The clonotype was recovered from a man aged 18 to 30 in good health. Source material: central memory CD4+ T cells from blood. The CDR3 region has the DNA TGTGCCAGCAGCGTAGCACAGGGTGGTTCACCCCTCCACTTT. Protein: CASSVAQGGSPLHF.